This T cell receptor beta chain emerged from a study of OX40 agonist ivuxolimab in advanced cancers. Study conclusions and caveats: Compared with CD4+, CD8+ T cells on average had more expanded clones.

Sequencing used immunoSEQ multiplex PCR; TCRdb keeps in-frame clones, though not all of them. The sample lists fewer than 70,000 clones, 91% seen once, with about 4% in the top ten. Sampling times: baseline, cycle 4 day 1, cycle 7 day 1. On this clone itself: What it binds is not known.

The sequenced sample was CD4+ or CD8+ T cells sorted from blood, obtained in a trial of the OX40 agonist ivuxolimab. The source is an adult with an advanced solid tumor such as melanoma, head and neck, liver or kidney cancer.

CDR3 residues: CASSIWAHQPQHF. The CDR3 DNA reads as TGTGCCAGCAGCATTTGGGCCCATCAGCCCCAGCATTTT. The V call is TRBV27, the J call TRBJ1-5; D uncertain. Trimming removed 6 bases at V and 5 bases at J, with 11 bases between. The V gene's germline CDR1 is MNHEY and CDR2 SMNVEV (reference sequence). The CDR3 consists of 13 residues.